This T cell receptor (beta chain) was captured by sequencing in a study of T cells in Graves' hyperthyroidism and ophthalmopathy. Study-level findings and limits: Most thyroid-expanded clonotypes above 0.001 were also found in blood.

This CDR3 comprises 14 residues. Trimming removed 6 bases at V and 0 bases at J, with 12 bases between. TCR beta CDR3 regions were amplified from RNA. A set of HTBI primers served as the primers for a first-round RT-PCR of the TCR CDR3. TCRdb called the multiplex PCR reads again in MiXCR, with one record for every CDR3 protein. The data contain about 840,000 distinct CDR3 sequences, roughly 40% of them singletons. As to this clonotype: The antigen remains undetermined.

Researchers defined stable Graves' hyperthyroidism as no ophthalmopathy progression within 18 months. Investigators excluded patients with uncontrolled infection, other autoimmune disease, pregnancy or lactation. Diagnosis rested on symptoms, serum thyroxine and TRAb, thyroid ultrasound, and orbital computed tomography. The sample taken for sequencing was blood. V gene TRBV12-3 or TRBV12-4 combines with J gene TRBJ2-7, with a tentative D call TRBD1 (6 bases). The sequence was collected from a man in his late teens or twenties with Graves' hyperthyroidism. CDR3 region: CASSTRGGSYEQYF. CDR3 sequence (DNA): TGTGCCAGCAGCACCAGAGGGGGCTCCTACGAGCAGTACTTC.